The 13 T cell receptor beta chains given below trace back to one sample, sequenced in a study of beta chain features in type 1 diabetes. TCRB transcripts that were expressed got sequenced, as all of the isolated RNA had been reverse transcribed. Sequencing was performed with immunoSEQ multiplex PCR; in TCRdb, only in-frame clones are kept and a portion is missing. The repertoire holds 330,000 or so clones, with about 12% as singletons. No antigen is known for these receptors. Study-wide results and limits: Shorter TCRB CDR3s, moderately but significantly so, marked every one of the four CD4+ subsets in Type 1 diabetes patients.

Specimen: naive CD4+ T cells from blood. The receptors come from a woman younger than 35 with type 1 diabetes.

This clone was recorded a few times. The rearrangement joins TRBV4-1 to TRBJ1-1, with TRBD1 matching over 7 bases. J lost 12 bases, V lost 6 bases, and 13 bases had no gene match. The CDR3 is 13 residues long. Germline assignment: CDR1 MGHRA and CDR2 YSYEKL. CDR3 in amino acids: CASSIGGAGGTFF. For the CDR3, the DNA is TGCGCCAGCAGTATCGGAGGGGCAGGGGGTACTTTCTTT.

The sample holds a few counts of this clone. V is TRBV7-8 and J is TRBJ2-5; 11 bases are a match to TRBD1. Germline loops: CDR1 SGHVS, CDR2 FQNEAQ. The CDR3 covers 17 residues. The J segment lost 4 bases and the V segment lost 2 bases, leaving 9 bases of the junction unmatched. The CDR3 is CASSLYGTGGVRETQYF. In nucleotides, the CDR3 is TGTGCCAGCAGCTTATACGGGACAGGGGGAGTTAGAGAGACCCAGTACTTC. The whole variable domain, filled in from reference TRBV7-8 and TRBJ2-5, reads GAGVSQSPRYKVAKRGQDVALRCDPISGHVSLFWYQQALGQGPEFLTYFQNEAQLDKSGLPSDRFFAERPEGSVSTLKIQRTQQEDSAVYLCASSLYGTGGVRETQYFGPGTRLLVL.

Only a few counts were recorded for this clone. The chain joins TRBV29-1 to TRBJ2-7; TRBD1 is a possible D gene (6 bases). The CDR3 consists of 12 residues. CDR1 and CDR2 (germline): SQVTM, ANQGSEA. V was pared by 8 bases and J by 0 bases, with 11 bases between. The CDR3 is CSPPGHSYEQYF. In DNA form, the CDR3 reads TGCAGCCCGCCGGGACACTCCTACGAGCAGTACTTC.

This clone came up a few times. The CDR3 DNA is TGTGCCAGCACCCTCGGAGGACTCGCAACCTACAATGAGCAGTTCTTC. It encodes CASTLGGLATYNEQFF. This chain uses TRBV28 with TRBJ2-1; a possible D gene is TRBD2 (5 bases). V lost 7 bases and J lost 2, with 18 bases in between. The CDR3 is made up of 16 amino acids. CDR1 and CDR2 (germline): MDHEN, SYDVKM.

The chain combines TRBV15 with TRBJ1-1; TRBD1 matches at 8 bases. The CDR3 consists of 15 residues. With 6 bases clipped from V and 1 base from J, the junction kept 7 bases outside the gene matches. Germline V gene data show CDR1 as LNHNV and CDR2 as YYDKDF (reference sequence). The CDR3 loop is CATRQGVIGNTEAFF. The CDR3 region has the DNA TGTGCCACCAGACAGGGGGTAATCGGGAACACTGAAGCTTTCTTT.

The chain joins TRBV4-1 to TRBJ2-1; 7 nucleotides agree with TRBD1. Germline loops: CDR1 MGHRA, CDR2 YSYEKL. There are 17 residues in the CDR3. The V and J ends lost 0 bases and 5 bases, in that order; junction bases with no gene match: 10. CDR3 residues: CASSQDYLGQAHNEQFF. DNA of the CDR3: TGCGCCAGCAGCCAAGACTATCTTGGACAGGCTCACAATGAGCAGTTCTTC.

This chain joins TRBV19 and TRBJ1-2, with a tentative D call TRBD1 (5 bases). This CDR3 comprises 15 residues. Germline V lookup: CDR1 LNHDA, CDR2 SQIVND (reference sequence). Trimming took 7 bases from V and 8 from J, leaving 23 bases between them. This CDR3 reads CASKRAWGRLSGYTF. Written as DNA, the CDR3 is TGTGCCAGTAAAAGGGCCTGGGGCCGACTTAGCGGCTACACCTTC.

This clone was counted only a few times. This sequence joins TRBV25-1 and TRBJ2-1; D might be TRBD2 (6 bases). From germline, CDR1 is MGHDK and CDR2 SYGVNS. This CDR3 region has 15 residues. The V and J ends lost 4 bases and 6 bases respectively, with 16 bases between them. CDR3 in DNA: TGTGCCAGCAGTGCGCTAGCGTCGTTGCCCAATGAGCAGTTCTTC. Protein: CASSALASLPNEQFF.

The J gene is TRBJ2-1, the V gene TRBV7-9; 9 bases map to TRBD2. CDR3 length: 16 amino acids. V lost 1 base, J lost 2 bases, and 3 bases stayed unmatched. Per germline, CDR1 SEHNR and CDR2 FQNEAQ (reference sequence). The CDR3 sequence: CASSLGSGSTYNEQFF. The CDR3 DNA is TGTGCCAGCAGCTTAGGTAGCGGGAGTACCTACAATGAGCAGTTCTTC.

This clone was seen a few times. The chain employs TRBV18 and TRBJ1-1; 7 bases map to TRBD1. This CDR3 comprises 15 residues. Germline-derived CDR1 and CDR2 are KGHSH and LQKENI. The junction had 10 bases not matched to a gene; V was cut back by 5 bases and J by 4 bases. The DNA of the CDR3 is TGTGCCAGCTCATCGGGACAGCGCTACGGCACTGAAGCTTTCTTT. Protein sequence: CASSSGQRYGTEAFF.

This chain connects TRBV6-5 to TRBJ2-6; D gene ambiguous. The CDR3 length is 16 residues. The V end was cut by 1 base, the J end by 0 bases, with 7 bases between. Germline V lookup: CDR1 MNHEY, CDR2 SVGAGI. The CDR3 sequence is CASSYWAPSGANVLTF. The CDR3 nucleotides read TGTGCCAGCAGTTACTGGGCTCCCTCTGGGGCCAACGTCCTGACTTTC.

V is TRBV4-1 and J is TRBJ2-5, with unresolved D. This CDR3 contains 14 residues. V was cut by 0 bases and J by 9 bases, with 14 bases left in between. Germline CDR1 and CDR2: MGHRA and YSYEKL. The CDR3 DNA is TGCGCCAGCAGCCAAGAGTACTCCTCTCGGGCCCAGTACTTC. Encoded protein: CASSQEYSSRAQYF.

The J gene is TRBJ1-5, the V gene TRBV29-1, with D unclear. V shed 4 bases and J shed 4 bases, with 11 bases lying between them. This CDR3 is built from 13 residues. The germline CDR1 and CDR2 sequences are SQVTM and ANQGSEA. The CDR3 nucleotides read TGCAGCGTTGGGAGTGACGGGAATCAGCCCCAGCATTTT. This gives the protein CSVGSDGNQPQHF.